Below are 30 T cell receptor beta chains sequenced from a single sample in a study of T-cell reconstitution after alpha-beta-depleted transplantation in children. A library of TCRbeta sequences, prepared with unique molecular identifiers, was generated. TCRdb passed the PCR reads through MiXCR, listing each CDR3 protein once. Here the sample spans around 440,000 distinct CDR3 sequences, roughly a tenth being singletons. The specimen was PBMCs, collected before TCRalphabeta/CD19-depleted stem cell transplant. These receptors were collected from a child aged 2 to 10 with inherited bone marrow failure, due to receive a stem cell transplant.

Details on this clonotype: Just one base apart from a much larger clone, this may be a read error. The chain is built from TRBV6-2 or TRBV6-3 and TRBJ2-2, with a tentative D call TRBD2 (6 bases). V was cut by 0 bases and J by 4 bases, with 24 bases left in between. This CDR3 region has 20 residues. Looked up from germline, CDR1 is MNHEY and CDR2 is SVGEGT. As DNA, the CDR3 is TGTGCCAGCAGTTACTCGATTCCTCCTTCTAGCAGGAGGGCCACCGGGGAGCTGTTTTTT. As protein: CASSYSIPPSSRRATGELFF.

This clonotype has a handful of counts. The chain couples TRBV11-2 to TRBJ2-1; 7 bases agree with TRBD1. Germline CDR1 SGHAT, CDR2 FQNNGV. The V segment lost 0 bases and the J segment 0 bases; nucleotides outside the gene matches: 11. The CDR3 spans 19 residues. The CDR3 DNA reads as TGTGCCAGCAGCTTAGAGCCGGGACAGAGTAAGAGCTCCTACAATGAGCAGTTCTTC. Translating it yields CASSLEPGQSKSSYNEQFF.

In this sample, this clonotype turned up many times. For the CDR3, the DNA is TGTGCCAGCAGCTTAGAGTGGGATGAAAAACTGTTTTTT. Protein product: CASSLEWDEKLFF. The genes are TRBV7-2 and TRBJ1-4; no clear D. This CDR3 spans 13 amino acids. Germline values: CDR1 SGHTA, CDR2 FQGNSA. Trimming shortened V by 1 base and J by 6 bases, and 6 bases separated the two germline ends.

This clonotype was recorded many times. V and J are TRBV12-3 or TRBV12-4 and TRBJ2-3; D may be TRBD2 (6 bases). The CDR3 has 15 amino acids. V was clipped by 10 bases and J by 4 bases, with 21 bases between them. CDR3 DNA sequence: TGTGCCATCCATGAGCGGCGGGACTTCGCAGATACGCAGTATTTT. It codes for CAIHERRDFADTQYF.

This clonotype was counted at least ten times. This chain uses TRBV7-9 with TRBJ2-3; 7 bases line up with TRBD2. CDR1 SEHNR and CDR2 FQNEAQ come from the germline V gene (reference sequence). V was clipped by 3 bases and J by 0 bases; unmatched bases: 3. The CDR3 runs to 15 residues. CDR3 nucleotides: TGTGCCAGCAGCTTGACGGGAGGAAGCACAGATACGCAGTATTTT. It yields the protein CASSLTGGSTDTQYF.

In its sample, this clonotype was seen many times. The chain joins TRBV29-1 to TRBJ1-1, with a weak D call TRBD1 (5 bases). Germline V gene sequence: CDR1 SQVTM, CDR2 ANQGSEA. The CDR3 sequence is 13 residues long. Deletions cut 4 bases from V and 2 bases from J, with 11 bases between. CDR3 coding DNA: TGCAGCGTTGCCGGGACGTTAAACACTGAAGCTTTCTTT. It is translated as CSVAGTLNTEAFF.

The sample holds many counts of this clonotype. This chain links TRBV11-2 with TRBJ2-7; D gene uncertain. Deletions cut 0 bases from V and 6 bases from J, with 9 bases between. The CDR3 runs 13 residues. Looked up from germline, CDR1 is SGHAT and CDR2 is FQNNGV. CDR3 bases: TGTGCCAGCAGCTTAGAGGGGTATTTCGAGCAGTACTTC. Encoded protein: CASSLEGYFEQYF. Using reference TRBV11-2 and TRBJ2-7 for the parts outside the CDR3, the full variable domain is EAGVAQSPRYKIIEKRQSVAFWCNPISGHATLYWYQQILGQGPKLLIQFQNNGVVDDSQLPKDRFSAERLKGVDSTLKIQPAKLEDSAVYLCASSLEGYFEQYFGPGTRLTVT.

This clonotype appeared many times. The genes are TRBV11-2 and TRBJ2-3, with 9 bases lining up with TRBD1. V gave up 3 bases and J gave up 3 bases; unmatched junction bases: 4. CDR1 and CDR2 (germline): SGHAT, FQNNGV. The CDR3 runs 15 residues. The CDR3 coding sequence is TGTGCCAGCAGCTTTAGTGGGACAGGGACAGATACGCAGTATTTT. This gives the protein CASSFSGTGTDTQYF.

This clonotype was found many times. The chain recombines TRBV5-1 with TRBJ1-5, with D perhaps matching TRBD1 (5 bases). V lost 7 bases and J 3 bases, leaving 20 bases between the germline ends. This CDR3 spans 16 amino acids. Germline-derived CDR1 and CDR2 are SGHRS and YFSETQ. CDR3 loop: CASGHIREEANQPQHF. The CDR3 region has the DNA TGCGCCAGCGGCCACATCAGGGAAGAGGCCAATCAGCCCCAGCATTTT.

This clonotype was found many times. The chain joins TRBV4-1 to TRBJ2-3; D not resolved. Germline V CDR1 and CDR2: MGHRA, YSYEKL. CDR3 length: 16 residues. Trimming pared 0 bases from V and 1 base from J, leaving 11 bases between. CDR3 protein: CASSQEFGFRTDTQYF. In DNA form, the CDR3 reads TGCGCCAGCAGCCAAGAGTTCGGGTTTCGCACAGATACGCAGTATTTT.

This clonotype was detected only a few times. The chain recombines TRBV7-2 with TRBJ1-2; D is possibly TRBD1 (5 bases). Germline-derived CDR1 and CDR2 are SGHTA and FQGNSA. CDR3 length: 16 amino acids. Trimming pared 1 base from V and 8 bases from J, leaving 20 bases between. CDR3 nucleotide sequence: TGTGCCAGCAGCTTAGTACGGGGCCCCGCCGGGAGGGGCTACACCTTC. Protein: CASSLVRGPAGRGYTF.

This clonotype occurred many times. The chain links TRBV20-1 to TRBJ2-7; D not certain. V shed 3 bases and J shed 5 bases, with 5 bases lying between them. The CDR3 length is 10 residues. Germline loops: CDR1 DFQATT, CDR2 SNEGSKA (reference sequence). CDR3 residues: CSASRNEQYF. In DNA, the CDR3 is TGCAGTGCTAGTCGAAACGAGCAGTACTTC.

This clonotype was counted ten times or more. The chain links TRBV11-2 to TRBJ2-7; the match to TRBD2 covers 9 bases. The germline V gene has CDR1 SGHAT and CDR2 FQNNGV. The length of the CDR3 is 18 residues. The J segment lost 5 bases and the V segment lost 0 bases, leaving 14 bases of the junction unmatched. The CDR3 reads CASSLDWGLAWAPDEQYF. CDR3 in DNA: TGTGCCAGCAGCTTAGATTGGGGACTAGCCTGGGCCCCTGACGAGCAGTACTTC.

This clonotype was counted only a few times. The chain is built from TRBV7-2 and TRBJ2-4, with 11 nucleotides matching TRBD2. With 5 bases clipped from V and 6 bases from J, the junction kept 6 bases outside the gene matches. The CDR3 extends over 15 amino acids. The germline gives CDR1 SGHTA, CDR2 FQGNSA. CDR3 DNA: TGTGCCAGCAGCCCTCCCGGGACTAGCGGAAACATTCAGTACTTC. Its translation is CASSPPGTSGNIQYF.

This clonotype was recorded once. A much larger clone lies one base from this, so it may be a read error. The chain employs TRBV20-1 and TRBJ2-3; D possibly corresponds to TRBD2 (9 bases). This CDR3 is built from 15 residues. Germline CDR1 and CDR2: DFQATT and SNEGSKA (reference sequence). The CDR3 DNA sequence: TGCAGTGCTAGAGGGACAGGGACTAGCACAGATACGCAGAATTTT. This codes for CSARGTGTSTDTQNF.

This clonotype was seen at least ten times. The V call is TRBV7-2, the J call TRBJ2-3, with a weak D call TRBD2 (7 bases). CDR1 and CDR2 from the germline V gene are SGHTA and FQGNSA. The CDR3 runs 13 residues. V lost 5 bases to trimming and J lost 4 bases, with 10 bases between them. The DNA of the CDR3 is TGTGCCAGCAGCGGGGGGGGCCCAGATACGCAGTATTTT. This sequence encodes CASSGGGPDTQYF. The variable domain in full, completed from reference TRBV7-2 and TRBJ2-3, reads GAGVSQSPSNKVTEKGKDVELRCDPISGHTALYWYRQSLGQGLEFLIYFQGNSAPDKSGLPSDRFSAERTGGSVSTLTIQRTQQEDSAVYLCASSGGGPDTQYFGPGTRLTVL.

In its sample, this clonotype was seen many times. The chain is built from TRBV10-3 and TRBJ2-3; 11 nucleotides match TRBD1. The CDR3 extends over 16 amino acids. CDR1 is ENHRY, CDR2 SYGVKD, per germline. J lost 4 bases, V lost 3 bases, and 6 bases had no gene match. As DNA, the CDR3 is TGTGCCATCAGTGATCGGGACAGGGGGGGTCCAGATACGCAGTATTTT. As protein: CAISDRDRGGPDTQYF.

This chain joins TRBV20-1 and TRBJ2-7; D remains ambiguous. This CDR3 has 13 amino acids. Germline V gives CDR1 DFQATT, CDR2 SNEGSKA (reference sequence). The germline V and J ends were trimmed by 4 bases and 0 bases, with 10 bases remaining between them. The CDR3 region has the DNA TGCAGTGCTAACACCCGGAGCTCCTACGAGCAGTACTTC. This encodes CSANTRSSYEQYF.

This clonotype has at least ten counts. The chain combines TRBV7-9 with TRBJ1-4; possibly TRBD1 for D (5 bases). Germline CDR1 reads SEHNR; CDR2 reads FQNEAQ (reference sequence). This CDR3 is built from 15 residues. Between the trimmed V and J ends, which lost 2 bases and 1 base, there was a span of 8 bases. The CDR3 reads CASSLRQGTNEKLFF. The CDR3 DNA is TGTGCCAGCAGCTTACGCCAGGGAACTAATGAAAAACTGTTTTTT.

This clonotype was detected many times. The gene calls are TRBV10-3 and TRBJ1-2; a weak D match, TRBD1 (5 bases). CDR1 is ENHRY, CDR2 SYGVKD, per germline. The CDR3 runs to 13 residues. V shed 4 bases and J shed 6 bases, with 12 bases lying between them. CDR3: CAISVGGRDGYTF. The CDR3 nucleotides are TGTGCCATCAGTGTTGGGGGACGGGATGGCTACACCTTC.

There are many counts of this clonotype. The chain couples TRBV12-3 or TRBV12-4 to TRBJ2-5; D is undetermined. V was shortened by 2 bases and J by 4 bases, with 5 bases between the two germline ends. The CDR3 has 12 amino acids. The CDR3 loop reads CASSLRRETQYF. DNA of the CDR3: TGTGCCAGCAGTTTACGGAGAGAGACCCAGTACTTC.

V and J are TRBV5-1 and TRBJ2-1; tentative D call: TRBD2 (6 bases). Trimming took off 3 bases at V and 8 bases at J, with 21 bases between the two ends. The CDR3 is 16 residues long. Germline V gives CDR1 SGHRS, CDR2 YFSETQ. CDR3 bases: TGCGCCAGCAGCTACTTAGCGGCGTGGACCTTGGATGAGCAGTTCTTC. It encodes CASSYLAAWTLDEQFF.

This clonotype was recorded at least ten times. The V and J genes are TRBV27 and TRBJ2-7; possibly TRBD1 or TRBD2 for D (5 bases each). The V and J ends lost 0 bases and 4 bases respectively, with 10 bases between them. CDR1 MNHEY and CDR2 SMNVEV come from the germline V gene (reference sequence). The CDR3 is 14 amino acids. CDR3 coding DNA: TGTGCCAGCAGTTTATCGGGACCTAATTACGAGCAGTACTTC. It is translated as CASSLSGPNYEQYF.

This clonotype has ten or more counts. V gene TRBV7-9 combines with J gene TRBJ2-1; D uncertain. From germline, CDR1 is SEHNR and CDR2 FQNEAQ (reference sequence). Between the trimmed V and J ends, which lost 3 bases and 2 bases, there was a span of 11 bases. The CDR3 totals 15 residues. CDR3 sequence reads: CASSFSQITYNEQFF. The CDR3 DNA reads as TGTGCCAGCAGCTTCAGCCAGATCACCTACAATGAGCAGTTCTTC.

This clonotype was counted many times. This sequence joins TRBV29-1 and TRBJ2-1, with D maybe TRBD2 (6 bases). V was cut by 7 bases and J by 8 bases, with 15 bases left in between. This CDR3 is 12 amino acids long. Germline values: CDR1 SQVTM, CDR2 ANQGSEA. In DNA, the CDR3 is TGCAGCGCAAGATCTCCGGGGGATGAGCAGTTCTTC. Its protein is CSARSPGDEQFF.

This clonotype was detected a few times. This chain joins TRBV28 and TRBJ2-5; 11 bases agree with TRBD1. V lost 2 bases, J lost 5 bases, and 4 bases stayed unmatched. The CDR3 is 15 amino acids. The germline CDR1 and CDR2 sequences are MDHEN and SYDVKM. CDR3 sequence (DNA): TGTGCCAGCAGTTTAGGGACAGGGGGGGATGAGACCCAGTACTTC. It codes for CASSLGTGGDETQYF.

On this clonotype: Just one base apart from a much larger clone, this may be a read error. The chain uses TRBV6-5 and TRBJ2-7; 10 bases align to TRBD2. The CDR3 length is 16 residues. Germline CDR1 MNHEY, CDR2 SVGAGI. CDR3 nucleotide sequence: TGTGCCAGCAGTTACTCACTAGCGGGGTGGGGTTACGAGCAGCACTTC. It codes for CASSYSLAGWGYEQHF.

Only a few counts were recorded for this clonotype. The chain uses TRBV19 and TRBJ2-6; 10 bases line up with TRBD1. The CDR3 spans 17 residues. J gave up 3 bases and V 8 bases, and 10 bases lay outside the gene matches. The germline CDR1 and CDR2 sequences are LNHDA and SQIVND (reference sequence). DNA of the CDR3: TGTGCCAGTCGAAAGGACAGGGGGGAAAGTGGGGCCAACGTCCTGACTTTC. It specifies CASRKDRGESGANVLTF.

This clonotype came up many times. V gene TRBV7-2 combines with J gene TRBJ1-4, with 7 bases that match TRBD1. Germline V gene lookup returns CDR1 SGHTA and CDR2 FQGNSA. Trimming removed 5 bases from V and 8 bases from J; junction bases left unmatched: 11. This CDR3 region has 15 residues. The CDR3 DNA sequence: TGTGCCAGCAGCATGGGCGACAGGGAAGGAGAAAAACTGTTTTTT. This codes for CASSMGDREGEKLFF. The variable domain in full, completed from reference TRBV7-2 and TRBJ1-4, reads GAGVSQSPSNKVTEKGKDVELRCDPISGHTALYWYRQSLGQGLEFLIYFQGNSAPDKSGLPSDRFSAERTGGSVSTLTIQRTQQEDSAVYLCASSMGDREGEKLFFGSGTQLSVL.

This clonotype was counted at least ten times. The V and J genes are TRBV4-3 and TRBJ1-5; a possible D gene is TRBD1 (6 bases). Trimming removed 5 bases at V and 0 bases at J, with 11 bases between. Germline CDR1 reads LGHNA; CDR2 reads YSLEER. The CDR3 is made up of 15 amino acids. This CDR3 is CASSEDSSSNQPQHF. DNA for the CDR3: TGCGCCAGCAGCGAGGACAGCTCTAGCAATCAGCCCCAGCATTTT.